The 10 T cell receptor beta chains in this list originate from one sample, sequenced in a study of shared clonotypes between healthy human individuals. Profiled with immunoSEQ multiplex PCR; TCRdb holds only in-frame clones, not every one. The sample holds roughly 1 million clones, more than 60% seen once. The sequencing sample was made of memory CD4+ T cells sorted from blood. Stated subset: CD45RA-negative fraction. All receptors come from a man aged 18 to 29 in good health.

The chain couples TRBV6-6 to TRBJ1-1; the match to TRBD1 covers 7 bases. The CDR3 totals 13 residues. V lost 4 bases, J lost 8 bases, and 7 bases stayed unmatched. CDR1 is MNHNY and CDR2 is SVGAGI in the germline V gene (reference sequence). The CDR3 sequence is CASSFTGAPEAFF. CDR3 DNA sequence: TGTGCCAGCAGTTTCACAGGGGCACCCGAAGCTTTCTTT.

The CDR3 DNA reads TGTGCCAGCAGTGAGGAAGCTTACGAGCAGTACTTC. This codes for CASSEEAYEQYF. The rearrangement uses TRBV2 and TRBJ2-7, with D unclear. The V and J ends lost 3 bases and 4 bases respectively, with 7 bases between them. Germline assignment: CDR1 SNHLY and CDR2 FYNNEI. The length of the CDR3 is 12 residues.

The chain couples TRBV29-1 to TRBJ2-2; 9 bases agree with TRBD2. Trimming removed 4 bases from V and 4 bases from J; junction bases left unmatched: 10. The CDR3 loop spans 16 amino acids. Per germline, CDR1 SQVTM and CDR2 ANQGSEA. The CDR3 sequence: CSVGTVSGSSTGELFF. In DNA, the CDR3 is TGCAGCGTTGGGACAGTTAGCGGGAGTAGCACCGGGGAGCTGTTTTTT.

This clone showed up just once. This chain links TRBV6-1 with TRBJ2-7; 11 nucleotides match TRBD2. V shed 7 bases, J shed 4 bases, and the junction held 9 bases outside the gene matches. Germline loops: CDR1 MNHNS, CDR2 SASEGT. The length of the CDR3 is 15 residues. CDR3 in amino acids: CASKPSGGSYYEQYF. The CDR3 coding sequence is TGTGCCAGCAAGCCTAGCGGGGGGTCGTATTACGAGCAGTACTTC.

Regarding this clone: Relative to the germline gene, one junction end is altered; a read error may explain this. The CDR3 region has the DNA TGTGCTAGCAGCTCGGGGACTAGTGCGAGCAATGAGCAGTTCTTC. Translating gives CASSSGTSASNEQFF. The V and J genes are TRBV7-7 and TRBJ2-1, with 8 bases identical to TRBD2. CDR3 length: 15 residues. CDR1 SSHAT and CDR2 FNYEAQ come from the germline V gene (reference sequence).

The gene calls are TRBV11-2 and TRBJ1-1, with 9 bases identical to TRBD1. The CDR3 has 13 residues. Germline CDR1 and CDR2: SGHAT and FQNNGV. V lost 3 bases, J lost 10 bases, and 6 bases stayed unmatched. The CDR3 nucleotides read TGTGCCAGCAGCTTTGGGACAGGGTCGGTAGCTTTCTTT. It yields the protein CASSFGTGSVAFF.

This clone was seen a few times. V usage is TRBV5-6 and J usage is TRBJ2-5, with 11 bases fitting TRBD1. The CDR3 runs to 16 residues. The trim removed 4 bases at V and 3 bases at J, leaving 8 bases unmatched. CDR1 is SGHDT, CDR2 YYEEEE, per germline. The CDR3 region is CASSRSRDRGKETQYF. CDR3 DNA sequence: TGTGCCAGCAGCCGGAGCCGGGACAGGGGGAAAGAGACCCAGTACTTC.

The V and J genes are TRBV30 and TRBJ2-7; perhaps TRBD2 as D (6 bases). Germline CDR1 reads GTSNPN; CDR2 reads SVGIG (reference sequence). V was cut by 4 bases and J by 0 bases, with 19 bases left in between. The CDR3 runs to 16 residues. Here the CDR3 reads CAWIPSGTRYSYEQYF. In nucleotides, the CDR3 is TGTGCCTGGATTCCCTCCGGGACTCGATACTCCTACGAGCAGTACTTC. Looking up the rest from reference TRBV30 and TRBJ2-7 gives the full variable domain: SQTIHQWPATLVQPVGSPLSLECTVEGTSNPNLYWYRQAAGRGLQLLFYSVGIGQISSEVPQNLSASRPQDRQFILSSKKLLLSDSGFYLCAWIPSGTRYSYEQYFGPGTRLTVT.

This clone was seen a single time. The gene calls are TRBV5-1 and TRBJ1-3; TRBD1 matches at 7 bases. The germline CDR1 and CDR2 sequences are SGHRS and YFSETQ. J gave up 2 bases and V 2 bases, and 1 base lay outside the gene matches. This CDR3 contains 14 residues. The CDR3 sequence is CASSLQGPGNTIYF. In DNA, the CDR3 is TGCGCCAGCAGCTTACAGGGGCCTGGAAACACCATATATTTT.

This chain uses TRBV30 with TRBJ2-7; the match to TRBD1 covers 9 bases. In germline, CDR1 is GTSNPN, CDR2 SVGIG (reference sequence). The CDR3 extends over 11 amino acids. V shed 3 bases and J 12 bases; nucleotides not matched to a gene: 6. In DNA, the CDR3 is TGTGCCTGGAGATTACAGGGGGCCTGGTACTTC. Translated: CAWRLQGAWYF.